This T cell receptor (beta chain) was sequenced in a study of T cell responses to AZD1222 COVID-19 vaccine (dated by TCRdb to the early 2020s). Looking at the study overall: AZD1222 recipients with second doses at about 4 weeks or about 12 weeks were pooled, because spike-specific TCR depth and breadth did not differ between schedules. A total of approximately 240 trial participants underwent TCR sequencing, of whom 207 had received two doses of AZD1222 and some 26 had received two doses of the MenACWY control vaccine. Enrollment into the trials was organized by age into subgroups of 18-55, 56-69 and 70-plus years, and those subgroups contained around 150, 28 and 57 TCR-sequenced participants, respectively. Beyond this particular receptor, the publication reports: The vaccine-associated CD4 TCRs covered the entire spike protein, and the dominant responses fell in regions 160-218 and 743-854. Only a handful of AZD1222 recipients were SARS-CoV-2 seropositive at baseline, limiting conclusions about previously exposed vaccinees. Most participants were white British and females outnumbered males, and the authors suggested that clonal diversity may have been underestimated. Reportedly, almost half of the unique spike-specific TCRs recognized epitopes lying outside the regions that are mutated in the B.1.351 and B.1.1.7 variants. In the small 56-69-year group, the increase in depth fell short of significance, most likely because of low power. After two AZD1222 doses, both the breadth and the depth of spike-specific TCRs were significantly higher than at day 0 and than in MenACWY recipients. Because no day 14 peak-response samples were available, repertoires were characterized only after the peak T cell response.

The CDR3 numbers 14 residues from cysteine through phenylalanine. Only the CDR3 region is kept as DNA, spanning 42 bases read in frame from base 1. The junction shows trimming of 4 bases on V and 6 bases on J, plus 16 bases between the germline ends. Looking up the germline V gene (reference sequence) yields CDR1 MNHNY and CDR2 SVGAGI. The CDR3 regions of human TCRbeta chains were analyzed by immunosequencing. In the authors' own workflow: TCRs in the repertoires were matched against a reference library of SARS-CoV-2-specific TCRs that had been generated with the MIRA antigen-specificity platform. Breadth was defined as the fraction of unique TCRs that were SARS-CoV-2-associated. Depth was defined as the fraction of total T cells that were SARS-CoV-2-associated. Using the MIRA data, each spike-specific TCR was mapped to the spike region that the TCR reacts to and placed in a CD4 or CD8 class. Log10-transformed breadth and depth values were compared by one-way ANOVA with Sidak's multiple comparisons tests. TCRdb's version of the immuneACCESS table is confined to in-frame rearrangements and falls short of the full clone set. An unresolved V gene accounts for under half of the shortfall where checked; the remainder is of unknown origin. The DNA gave D and trimming, while V, J and clone size come from that table. This sample has roughly 100,000 clones in its table, and under 90% of those were observed once. The top ten hold approximately 5.4% of the sample.

This clone was seen only a few times. This clone's antigen is unknown. No much larger clone exists at a distance of one base, and base qualities are not known. The time point label here, explained by the study, means: baseline before first vaccination. Vaccinee samples were obtained from the UK trials COV001 and COV002, which included a single-blind randomized controlled phase 2/3 trial of AZD1222 (ChAdOx1 nCoV-19) in healthy adults. For TCRbeta chain sequencing, PBMC samples from trial participants were taken at day 0 and at day 28 after the second dose. This receptor was obtained from an adult in good health. This sample comprised peripheral blood, obtained on day 0 of AZD1222 vaccination. The chain links TRBV6-6 with TRBJ2-7, with the D gene call left open. The base sequence is TGTGCCAGCAGTTCCGCCGGACCCCTAATCGAGCAGTACTTC. Its coded protein is CASSSAGPLIEQYF.